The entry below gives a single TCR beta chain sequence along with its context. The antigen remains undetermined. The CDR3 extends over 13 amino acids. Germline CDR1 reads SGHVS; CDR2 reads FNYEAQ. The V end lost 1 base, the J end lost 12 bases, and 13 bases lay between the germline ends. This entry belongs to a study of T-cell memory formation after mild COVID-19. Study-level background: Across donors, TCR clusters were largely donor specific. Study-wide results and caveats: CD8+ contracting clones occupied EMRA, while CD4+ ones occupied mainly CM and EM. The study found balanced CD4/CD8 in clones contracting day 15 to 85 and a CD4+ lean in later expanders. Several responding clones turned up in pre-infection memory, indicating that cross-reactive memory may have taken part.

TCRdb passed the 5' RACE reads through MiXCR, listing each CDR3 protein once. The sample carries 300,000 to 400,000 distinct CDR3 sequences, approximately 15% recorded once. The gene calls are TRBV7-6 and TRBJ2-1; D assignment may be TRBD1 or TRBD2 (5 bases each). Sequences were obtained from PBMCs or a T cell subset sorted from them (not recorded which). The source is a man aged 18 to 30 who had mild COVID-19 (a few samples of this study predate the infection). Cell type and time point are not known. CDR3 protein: CASSLGRAGPQFF. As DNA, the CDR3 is TGTGCCAGCAGCTTAGGGCGGGCAGGGCCGCAGTTCTTC.